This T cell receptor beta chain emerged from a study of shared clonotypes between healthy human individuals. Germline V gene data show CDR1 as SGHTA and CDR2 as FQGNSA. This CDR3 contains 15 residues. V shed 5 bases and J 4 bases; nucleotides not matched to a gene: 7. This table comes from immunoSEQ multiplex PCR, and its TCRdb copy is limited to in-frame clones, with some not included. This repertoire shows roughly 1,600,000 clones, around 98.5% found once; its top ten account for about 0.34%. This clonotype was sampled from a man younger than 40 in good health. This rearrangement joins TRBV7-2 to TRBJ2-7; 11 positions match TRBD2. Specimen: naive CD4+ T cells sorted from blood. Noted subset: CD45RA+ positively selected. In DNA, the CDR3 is TGTGCCAGCAGCCTCTCCGGGACTAGCGGATACGAGCAGTACTTC. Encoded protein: CASSLSGTSGYEQYF.